Listed below are T cell receptor beta chains from one sample, sequenced in a study of blood T cell repertoires in COVID-19. Profiled with immunoSEQ multiplex PCR; TCRdb holds only in-frame clones, not every one. The sample consists of 310,000 or so clones, 65% to 85% of them appearing once. Material for sequencing was peripheral blood. The receptors were sampled from a woman between 45 and 60 years old with acute or convalescent COVID-19. Both conserved end residues are part of each CDR3. The D gene is left open where the match is weak. Where a row states a size, it is once, few, many or the class of an expanded clone; other rows omit it.

abundance,d_gene,v_gene,j_gene,CDR3nt,CDR3aa
-,-,TRBV7-2,TRBJ1-5,TGTGCCAGCAGTCAGACCGACAGCACCGATCAGCCCCAGCATTTT,CASSQTDSTDQPQHF
-,-,TRBV11-2,TRBJ2-5,TGTGCCAGCAGCTTAGTACAGGTCTACCAAGAGACCCAGTACTTC,CASSLVQVYQETQYF
-,TRBD2,TRBV7-9,TRBJ2-5,TGTGCCAGCACGGGGGAGGGAGAGACCCAGTACTTC,CASTGEGETQYF
-,TRBD2,TRBV5-4,TRBJ2-1,TGTGCCAGCAGCCGCGATACTAGCGGGAGCCTCAATGAGCAGTTCTTC,CASSRDTSGSLNEQFF
-,-,TRBV20-1,TRBJ1-1,TGCAGTGCCGGGCCCTCTAGCGAAGCTTTCTTT,CSAGPSSEAFF
few,-,TRBV2,TRBJ2-1,TGTGCCACCATGGCGGGGAAGTCCTACAATGAGCAGTTCTTC,CATMAGKSYNEQFF
-,TRBD1,TRBV12-3/TRBV12-4,TRBJ1-2,TGTGCCAGCAGGCGAGGGGGCGAATATGGCTACACCTTC,CASRRGGEYGYTF
-,-,TRBV7-8,TRBJ2-1,TGTGCCAGCACCTTACTAGCCGAATACAATGAGCAGTTCTTC,CASTLLAEYNEQFF
-,TRBD1,TRBV7-9,TRBJ1-4,TGTGCCAGCAGCTTAGTTTTAAAAGGGGGCGAAAAACTGTTTTTT,CASSLVLKGGEKLFF
few,TRBD2,TRBV7-6,TRBJ2-1,TGTGCCAGCAGCCAAACAGAGCGGGGTGAGCAGTTCTTC,CASSQTERGEQFF
-,-,TRBV5-5,TRBJ1-1,TGTGCCAGCAGCTTCGAAGGGGGATCAGGAATAGTAGGGACTGAAGCTTTCTTT,CASSFEGGSGIVGTEAFF
-,-,TRBV3-1/TRBV3-2,TRBJ2-2,TGTGCCAGCAGACCTCCAGGGCTCACCGGGGAGCTGTTTTTT,CASRPPGLTGELFF
-,-,TRBV2,TRBJ1-1,TGTGCCAGCAGTGAACAGGGGATAATGAACACTGAAGCTTTCTTT,CASSEQGIMNTEAFF
-,TRBD2,TRBV25-1,TRBJ2-5,TGTGCCAGCAGTGGAGGCCAGGGGCTAGCGGGGGCACAAGAGACCCAGTACTTC,CASSGGQGLAGAQETQYF
-,-,TRBV11-3,TRBJ1-6,TGTGCCAGCAGTCTTTATAGAAATTCACCCCTCCACTTT,CASSLYRNSPLHF